A selection of T cell receptor beta chains follows, all from one sample in a study of blood T cell repertoires in COVID-19. Generated by immunoSEQ multiplex PCR, the TCRdb table keeps only in-frame clones and is missing some. The top ten hold about 9.4% of the sample, which has approximately 150,000 clones, roughly 89% seen once. Sequencing was performed on peripheral blood. All receptors derive from a woman in her 50s with active or convalescent COVID-19. The CDR3 runs from the conserved cysteine through the conserved F or W. Fields, in order: clone size, V gene, J gene, CDR3 length, D gene, CDR3 protein, CDR3 DNA. The D gene is left open where the match is weak. The size of a clone is reported for some rows only, either as once, few or many, or as a class for expanded clones.

size: NA
V: TRBV5-5
J: TRBJ2-7
length: 13
D: NA
CDR3: CASSFAGTYEQYF
DNA: TGTGCCAGCAGCTTTGCAGGGACCTACGAGCAGTACTTC

size: once
V: TRBV5-6
J: TRBJ2-7
length: 11
D: NA
CDR3: CASSYGGEQYF
DNA: TGTGCCAGCAGCTACGGCGGGGAGCAGTACTTC

size: NA
V: TRBV7-8
J: TRBJ2-5
length: 14
D: TRBD2
CDR3: CASSISGGRETQYF
DNA: TGTGCCAGCAGCATTAGCGGGGGCAGGGAGACCCAGTACTTC

size: NA
V: TRBV19
J: TRBJ1-1
length: 13
D: NA
CDR3: CASSQGRDTEAFF
DNA: TGTGCCAGTAGTCAGGGGCGAGACACTGAAGCTTTCTTT

size: NA
V: TRBV28
J: TRBJ2-3
length: 16
D: NA
CDR3: CASSVLGAAPTDTQYF
DNA: TGTGCCAGCAGTGTGCTTGGCGCGGCCCCTACAGATACGCAGTATTTT

size: once
V: TRBV5-4
J: TRBJ1-2
length: 14
D: NA
CDR3: CASSLVGGAGGYTF
DNA: TGTGCCAGCAGCTTGGTAGGCGGGGCGGGTGGCTACACCTTC

size: NA
V: TRBV2
J: TRBJ1-4
length: 14
D: TRBD1
CDR3: CASSGQGSNEKLFF
DNA: TGTGCCAGCAGCGGACAGGGATCCAATGAAAAACTGTTTTTT

size: NA
V: TRBV7-7
J: TRBJ2-3
length: 13
D: NA
CDR3: CASSYRGTDTQYF
DNA: TGTGCTAGCAGCTATCGGGGCACAGATACGCAGTATTTT

size: NA
V: TRBV28
J: TRBJ1-1
length: 13
D: NA
CDR3: CASSPSGDTEAFF
DNA: TGTGCCAGCAGCCCCTCCGGTGACACTGAAGCTTTCTTT

size: once
V: TRBV30
J: TRBJ1-2
length: 14
D: NA
CDR3: CAWSSEPRNYGYTF
DNA: TGTGCCTGGAGTTCCGAGCCTCGTAACTATGGCTACACCTTC

size: NA
V: TRBV7-2
J: TRBJ2-5
length: 14
D: NA
CDR3: CASSLYRGKETQYF
DNA: TGTGCCAGCAGCTTATACCGGGGGAAAGAGACCCAGTACTTC

size: NA
V: TRBV6-2/TRBV6-3
J: TRBJ2-2
length: 11
D: NA
CDR3: CASSPHGELFF
DNA: TGTGCCAGCAGTCCACACGGGGAGCTGTTTTTT

size: NA
V: TRBV10-3
J: TRBJ1-5
length: 12
D: NA
CDR3: CAISESDQPQHF
DNA: TGTGCCATCAGTGAATCCGATCAGCCCCAGCATTTT

size: NA
V: TRBV2
J: TRBJ2-5
length: 12
D: NA
CDR3: CASSPNAETQYF
DNA: TGTGCCAGCAGTCCTAACGCAGAGACCCAGTACTTC

size: once
V: TRBV7-9
J: TRBJ1-1
length: 16
D: NA
CDR3: CASSLRGGTGNTEAFF
DNA: TGTGCCAGCAGCTTAAGGGGGGGCACAGGGAACACTGAAGCTTTCTTT

size: NA
V: TRBV29-1
J: TRBJ2-1
length: 14
D: TRBD1
CDR3: CSVLAGGGYNEQFF
DNA: TGCAGCGTCCTCGCAGGGGGCGGTTACAATGAGCAGTTCTTC

size: NA
V: TRBV5-1
J: TRBJ1-1
length: 15
D: TRBD1
CDR3: CASSTGGRMNTEAFF
DNA: TGCGCCAGCAGCACAGGGGGCCGGATGAACACTGAAGCTTTCTTT

size: NA
V: TRBV18
J: TRBJ1-3
length: 18
D: TRBD1
CDR3: CASSPPGLGTGIGNTIYF
DNA: TGTGCCAGCTCACCACCGGGGCTCGGGACAGGGATCGGAAACACCATATATTTT

size: NA
V: TRBV5-4
J: TRBJ2-5
length: 16
D: TRBD1
CDR3: CASSRGQGEFQETQYF
DNA: TGTGCCAGCAGCCGGGGACAGGGGGAATTCCAAGAGACCCAGTACTTC

size: NA
V: TRBV29-1
J: TRBJ2-7
length: 12
D: NA
CDR3: CSVTTGTYEQYF
DNA: TGCAGCGTTACGACAGGAACCTACGAGCAGTACTTC

size: NA
V: TRBV6-5
J: TRBJ1-3
length: 14
D: TRBD1
CDR3: CASTQGGEVNTIYF
DNA: TGTGCCAGCACTCAGGGGGGTGAAGTAAACACCATATATTTT

size: NA
V: TRBV19
J: TRBJ1-5
length: 15
D: TRBD1
CDR3: CASRSGQGDNQPQHF
DNA: TGTGCCAGTAGGTCAGGACAGGGAGACAATCAGCCCCAGCATTTT

size: NA
V: TRBV5-6
J: TRBJ1-6
length: 15
D: TRBD1
CDR3: CASSLVQGVTSPLHF
DNA: TGTGCCAGCAGCTTAGTTCAGGGGGTTACTTCACCCCTCCACTTT

size: NA
V: TRBV19
J: TRBJ1-6
length: 17
D: NA
CDR3: CASSIGQGANYNSPLHF
DNA: TGTGCCAGTAGTATCGGCCAGGGTGCTAACTATAATTCACCCCTCCACTTT

size: NA
V: TRBV19
J: TRBJ1-2
length: 15
D: TRBD1
CDR3: CASSRGQGSYYGYTF
DNA: TGTGCCAGTAGTAGAGGACAGGGGAGCTACTATGGCTACACCTTC

size: once
V: TRBV4-3
J: TRBJ2-1
length: 16
D: TRBD2
CDR3: CASSQGLADFYNEQFF
DNA: TGCGCCAGCAGCCAAGGACTAGCGGATTTTTACAATGAGCAGTTCTTC

size: NA
V: TRBV18
J: TRBJ2-3
length: 16
D: NA
CDR3: CASSPTAKTSTDTQYF
DNA: TGTGCCAGCTCACCAACCGCCAAAACTTCCACAGATACGCAGTATTTT

size: NA
V: TRBV19
J: TRBJ1-5
length: 18
D: TRBD1
CDR3: CASSPRTGGSWEDQPQHF
DNA: TGTGCCAGTAGTCCTCGGACAGGGGGCAGCTGGGAGGATCAGCCCCAGCATTTT

size: few
V: TRBV4-2
J: TRBJ1-1
length: 15
D: NA
CDR3: CASSQDLRGGTEAFF
DNA: TGTGCCAGCAGCCAAGACTTGAGGGGGGGAACTGAAGCTTTCTTT

size: NA
V: TRBV3-1/TRBV3-2
J: TRBJ1-2
length: 15
D: TRBD1
CDR3: CASSKLSGTGNGYTF
DNA: TGTGCCAGCAGCAAGCTGTCCGGGACAGGGAATGGCTACACCTTC

size: once
V: TRBV25-1
J: TRBJ2-7
length: 13
D: NA
CDR3: CASRMDGAYEQYF
DNA: TGTGCCAGCAGGATGGATGGAGCCTACGAGCAGTACTTC

size: NA
V: TRBV3-1/TRBV3-2
J: TRBJ1-3
length: 15
D: NA
CDR3: CASSQPPSSGNTIYF
DNA: TGTGCCAGCAGCCAGCCGCCGAGCTCTGGAAACACCATATATTTT